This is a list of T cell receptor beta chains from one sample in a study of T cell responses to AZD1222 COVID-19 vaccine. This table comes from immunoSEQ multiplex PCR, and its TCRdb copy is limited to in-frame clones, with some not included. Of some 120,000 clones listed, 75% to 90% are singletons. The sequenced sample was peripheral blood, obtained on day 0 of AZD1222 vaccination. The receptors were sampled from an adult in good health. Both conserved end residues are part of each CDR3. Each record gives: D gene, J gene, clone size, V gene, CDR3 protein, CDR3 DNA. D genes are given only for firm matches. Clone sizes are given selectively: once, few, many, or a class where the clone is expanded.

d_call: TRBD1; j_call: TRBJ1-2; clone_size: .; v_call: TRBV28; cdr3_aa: CASSLWAGGTRGYTF; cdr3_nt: TGTGCCAGCAGTTTATGGGCAGGGGGAACGCGAGGCTACACCTTC
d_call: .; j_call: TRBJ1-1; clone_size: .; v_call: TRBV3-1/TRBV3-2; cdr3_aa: CASSQAVGMGTEAFF; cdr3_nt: TGTGCCAGCAGCCAAGCGGTAGGGATGGGCACTGAAGCTTTCTTT
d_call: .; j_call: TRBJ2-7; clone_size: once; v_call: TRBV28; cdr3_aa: CASRNQGTSYEQYF; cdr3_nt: TGTGCCAGCAGGAACCAGGGAACCTCCTACGAGCAGTACTTC
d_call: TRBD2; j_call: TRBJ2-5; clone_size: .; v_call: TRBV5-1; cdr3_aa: CASSPPSGGETQYF; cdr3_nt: TGCGCCAGCAGCCCCCCGTCGGGGGGAGAGACCCAGTACTTC
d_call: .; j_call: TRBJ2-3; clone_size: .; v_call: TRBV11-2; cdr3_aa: CASSSPVYSGLRTDTQYF; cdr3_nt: TGTGCCAGCAGCTCTCCGGTGTACAGCGGACTACGCACAGATACGCAGTATTTT
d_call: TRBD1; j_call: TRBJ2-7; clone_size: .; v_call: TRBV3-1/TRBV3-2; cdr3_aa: CASSRQGAYEQYF; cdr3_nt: TGTGCCAGCAGCAGACAGGGGGCCTACGAGCAGTACTTC
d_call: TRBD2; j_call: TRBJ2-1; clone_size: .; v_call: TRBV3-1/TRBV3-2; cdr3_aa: CASSWGGNEQFF; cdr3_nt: TGTGCCAGCAGCTGGGGGGGGAATGAGCAGTTCTTC
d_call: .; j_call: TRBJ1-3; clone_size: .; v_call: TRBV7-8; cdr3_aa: CASSVGHYSGNTIYF; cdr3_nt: TGTGCCAGCAGCGTCGGACACTACTCTGGAAACACCATATATTTT
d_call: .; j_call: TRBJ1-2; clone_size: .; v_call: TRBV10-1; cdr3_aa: CASSDLGTDYGYTF; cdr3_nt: TGCGCCAGCAGTGACTTAGGGACGGACTATGGCTACACCTTC
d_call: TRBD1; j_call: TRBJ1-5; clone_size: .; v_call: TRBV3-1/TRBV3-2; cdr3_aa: CASSLKGTGGAQPQHF; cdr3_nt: TGTGCCAGCAGCTTAAAAGGGACAGGGGGCGCGCAGCCCCAGCATTTT
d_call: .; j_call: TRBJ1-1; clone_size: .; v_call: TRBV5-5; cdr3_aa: CASSLGVFTEAFF; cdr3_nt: TGTGCCAGCAGCTTAGGGGTTTTCACTGAAGCTTTCTTT
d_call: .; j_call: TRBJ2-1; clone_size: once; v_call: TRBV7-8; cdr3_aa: CASSLRDGDYNEQFF; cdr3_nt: TGTGCCAGCAGCTTACGGGACGGAGACTACAATGAGCAGTTCTTC
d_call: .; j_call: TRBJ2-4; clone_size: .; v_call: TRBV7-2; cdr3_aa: CASSLESRQNIQYF; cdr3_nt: TGTGCCAGCAGCTTAGAGAGCAGGCAAAACATTCAGTACTTC
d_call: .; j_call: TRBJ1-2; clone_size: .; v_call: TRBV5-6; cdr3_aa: CASSIDSGHFNYGYTF; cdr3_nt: TGTGCCAGCAGCATTGACTCGGGACATTTTAACTATGGCTACACCTTC
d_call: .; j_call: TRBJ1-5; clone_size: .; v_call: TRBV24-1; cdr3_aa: CATSEAGFASNQPQHF; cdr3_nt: TGTGCCACCAGTGAAGCAGGGTTTGCAAGCAATCAGCCCCAGCATTTT
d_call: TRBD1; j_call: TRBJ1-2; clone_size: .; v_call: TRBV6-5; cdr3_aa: CASSRTGVYGYTF; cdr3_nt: TGTGCCAGCAGTCGGACAGGTGTTTATGGCTACACCTTC
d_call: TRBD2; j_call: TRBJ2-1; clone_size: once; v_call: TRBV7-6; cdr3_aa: CASSLASSGAVEQFF; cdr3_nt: TGTGCCAGCAGCTTAGCGTCTAGCGGGGCTGTTGAGCAGTTCTTC
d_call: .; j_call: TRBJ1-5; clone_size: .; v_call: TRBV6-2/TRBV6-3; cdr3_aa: CASSYSGGGINQPQHF; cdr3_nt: TGTGCCAGCAGTTACTCAGGTGGGGGAATTAATCAGCCCCAGCATTTT
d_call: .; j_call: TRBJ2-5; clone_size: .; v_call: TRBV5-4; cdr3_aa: CASSLAGGETQYF; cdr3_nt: TGTGCCAGCAGCCTGGCAGGGGGGGAGACCCAGTACTTC
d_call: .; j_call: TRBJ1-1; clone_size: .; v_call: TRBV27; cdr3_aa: CASSRSRGRGGMNTEAFF; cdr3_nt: TGTGCCAGCAGTCGATCCAGAGGGCGGGGGGGTATGAACACTGAAGCTTTCTTT
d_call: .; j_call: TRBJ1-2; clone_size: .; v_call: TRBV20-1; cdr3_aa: CSAGGFYGYTF; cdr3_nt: TGCAGTGCGGGGGGATTCTATGGCTACACCTTC
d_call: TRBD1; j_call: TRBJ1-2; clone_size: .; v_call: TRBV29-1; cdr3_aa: CSVDQPHRGLRSGYTF; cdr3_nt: TGCAGCGTTGACCAGCCCCACAGGGGGCTAAGGAGTGGCTACACCTTC
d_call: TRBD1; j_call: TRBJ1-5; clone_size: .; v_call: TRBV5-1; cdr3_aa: CASSFRGLDQPQHF; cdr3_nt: TGCGCCAGCAGCTTCAGGGGGTTGGATCAGCCCCAGCATTTT
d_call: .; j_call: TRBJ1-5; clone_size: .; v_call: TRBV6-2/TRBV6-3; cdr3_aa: CASSDGGLRNQPQHF; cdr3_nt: TGTGCCAGCAGTGACGGGGGACTGCGCAATCAGCCCCAGCATTTT
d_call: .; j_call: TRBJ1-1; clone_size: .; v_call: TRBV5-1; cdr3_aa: CASSLGEPLENTEAFF; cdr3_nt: TGCGCCAGCAGCCTTGGGGAGCCGCTAGAGAACACTGAAGCTTTCTTT
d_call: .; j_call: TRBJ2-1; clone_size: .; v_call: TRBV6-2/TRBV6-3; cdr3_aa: CASSYPPWSGSYNEQFF; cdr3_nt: TGTGCCAGCAGTTACCCCCCTTGGAGCGGATCCTACAATGAGCAGTTCTTC
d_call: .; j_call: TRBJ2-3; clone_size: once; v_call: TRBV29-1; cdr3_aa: CSADRTRRGTDTQYF; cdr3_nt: TGCAGCGCTGACAGGACTAGGAGGGGCACAGATACGCAGTATTTT
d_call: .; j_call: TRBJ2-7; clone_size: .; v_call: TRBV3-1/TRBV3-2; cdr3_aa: CASSQLMNSEQYF; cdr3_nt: TGTGCCAGCAGCCAACTAATGAACAGTGAGCAGTACTTC